This T cell receptor (beta chain) was recorded in a study of shared clonotypes between healthy human individuals. Study-level information: CD4 naive and CD4 memory each took three plates per donor, while CD8 naive took two and CD8 memory one. General study points: Generally, estimated richness proved larger in naive subsets than it did in memory subsets.

Regarding this clone: Antigen unknown.

Every contributor of samples was a Caucasian grown-up residing in Nashville, Tennessee. Original handling: Junction-only immunoSEQ data arrived without quality scores, meaning filtering differed. Profiling relied on immunoSEQ multiplex PCR, and the TCRdb table lists in-frame clones only, not all of them. Clone size and the V and J calls come from that table; the DNA yielded D and trimming. The data contain nearly 750,000 clones, 72% of them singletons. The CDR3 extends over 16 amino acids. V lost 6 bases, J lost 6 bases, and 9 bases stayed unmatched. The germline V gene encodes CDR1 SNHLY and CDR2 FYNNEI.

The source material was memory CD4+ T cells sorted from blood. Indicated subset: CD45RA-negative fraction. This sequence joins TRBV2 and TRBJ2-5; 14 bases match TRBD2. The receptor's source is a woman aged 30 to 39 in good health. The CDR3 here is CASRDHGTSGSKTQYF. CDR3 coding DNA: TGTGCCAGCAGGGATCACGGGACTAGCGGGAGTAAGACCCAGTACTTC.